This is a list of T cell receptor beta chains from one sample in a study of CD8+CD57+ T cells in acquired aplastic anemia. Each CDR3 protein is one row after TCRdb ran MiXCR on the reads. The table lists under 150,000 distinct CDR3 sequences, around 41% of them singletons, with 8% to 9% in the top ten. Sequencing was done on a sample of sorted CD4+, CD8+, or CD8+CD57+ T cells (not recorded which) from PBMCs. These TCRs come from a human donor in good health, serving as a control. Both conserved end residues are part of each CDR3. A D gene is named only where the DNA matches it firmly. Clone size is shown for a subset of rows, as once, few, many or a class of expanded clone.

D	V	size	length	J	CDR3	DNA
TRBD1	TRBV20-1	-	13	TRBJ1-2	CSARTTGGSGYTF	TGCAGTGCTAGAACGACAGGGGGCAGTGGCTACACCTTC
-	TRBV10-3	few	14	TRBJ2-3	CAISDRGGEDTQYF	TGTGCCATCAGTGACCGGGGTGGCGAAGATACGCAGTATTTT
-	TRBV19	many	14	TRBJ1-1	CASRRGRGNTEAFF	TGTGCCAGTAGGAGGGGGAGGGGTAACACTGAAGCTTTCTTT
-	TRBV2	-	13	TRBJ2-7	CASSGGNSYEQYF	TGTGCCAGCAGCGGTGGCAACTCCTACGAGCAGTACTTC
-	TRBV30	-	13	TRBJ1-1	CAWRPGMDTEAFF	TGTGCCTGGAGGCCGGGTATGGACACTGAAGCTTTCTTT
TRBD1	TRBV30	-	14	TRBJ2-5	CAWSRDRGLETQYF	TGTGCCTGGAGTAGGGACAGGGGGTTAGAGACCCAGTACTTC
TRBD1	TRBV20-1	many	17	TRBJ1-2	CSARDWRSGGASYGYTF	TGCAGTGCTAGAGATTGGCGGTCAGGGGGAGCAAGCTATGGCTACACCTTC
-	TRBV15	many	16	TRBJ1-6	CATSRDSSSYNSPLHF	TGTGCCACCAGCAGGGACAGTAGCTCCTATAATTCACCCCTCCACTTT
-	TRBV25-1	many	17	TRBJ1-2	CASSESGRFGRNYGYTF	TGTGCCAGCAGTGAATCTGGTCGTTTTGGGAGAAACTATGGCTACACCTTC
-	TRBV7-9	many	14	TRBJ1-2	CASSLEGVGRGYTF	TGTGCCAGCAGCTTAGAAGGGGTGGGTAGAGGCTACACCTTC
-	TRBV5-5	many	15	TRBJ2-5	CASSLAGSSQETQYF	TGTGCCAGCAGCTTGGCAGGTAGCTCCCAAGAGACCCAGTACTTC
TRBD2	TRBV10-3	many	14	TRBJ2-1	CAISVASGAREQFF	TGTGCCATCAGTGTTGCTAGCGGGGCTAGAGAGCAGTTCTTC
-	TRBV20-1	-	12	TRBJ1-2	CSFGAENYGYTF	TGCAGTTTCGGGGCGGAGAACTATGGCTACACCTTC
-	TRBV7-2	many	13	TRBJ1-2	CASSFEPDYGYTF	TGTGCCAGCAGCTTTGAGCCCGACTATGGCTACACCTTC
-	TRBV10-3	-	14	TRBJ1-5	CASRDRDNNQPQHF	TGTGCCAGCAGGGATCGGGACAACAATCAGCCCCAGCATTTT
-	TRBV7-2	many	14	TRBJ1-2	CASSLGPKLYGYTF	TGTGCCAGCAGCTTAGGGCCGAAGCTCTATGGCTACACCTTC
TRBD1	TRBV15	-	15	TRBJ1-5	CATSSAGTVNQPQHF	TGTGCCACCAGCAGCGCCGGGACAGTCAATCAGCCCCAGCATTTT
-	TRBV5-4	many	13	TRBJ1-2	CASSLADDWGYTF	TGTGCCAGCAGCTTGGCCGATGACTGGGGCTACACCTTC
-	TRBV7-3	-	11	TRBJ2-1	CASSFNNEQFF	TGTGCCAGCAGCTTCAACAATGAGCAGTTCTTC
-	TRBV5-4	few	15	TRBJ2-1	CASSFNPGQNNEQFF	TGTGCCAGCAGCTTTAACCCAGGACAGAACAATGAGCAGTTCTTC
TRBD2	TRBV10-3	-	16	TRBJ2-7	CAISASGGSTTEEQYF	TGTGCCATCAGCGCGAGCGGGGGGTCTACTACTGAAGAGCAGTACTTC
TRBD1	TRBV30	few	14	TRBJ1-5	CAWSGDRINQPQHF	TGTGCCTGGAGTGGGGACAGGATAAATCAGCCCCAGCATTTT
TRBD1	TRBV5-1	many	18	TRBJ1-2	CASSPVVGTGETNYGYTF	TGCGCCAGCAGCCCAGTCGTAGGAACAGGGGAAACTAACTATGGCTACACCTTC
TRBD1	TRBV20-1	-	14	TRBJ2-7	CSAAPGGTYYEQYF	TGCAGTGCGGCTCCAGGGGGTACTTACTACGAGCAGTACTTC
TRBD1	TRBV2	many	15	TRBJ1-2	CASSGLAGGSYGYTF	TGTGCCAGCAGTGGCCTCGCAGGGGGCAGCTATGGCTACACCTTC
-	TRBV10-3	-	14	TRBJ2-1	CAISEKSSYNEQFF	TGTGCCATCAGTGAAAAGAGCTCCTACAATGAGCAGTTCTTC
TRBD2	TRBV5-1	-	16	TRBJ2-1	CARARFGREPYNEQFF	TGCGCCAGGGCTCGTTTCGGGCGGGAGCCCTACAATGAGCAGTTCTTC
TRBD1	TRBV30	many	15	TRBJ2-3	CAWTNGQGSTDTQYF	TGTGCCTGGACCAACGGACAGGGGAGCACAGATACGCAGTATTTT
-	TRBV12-5	once	19	TRBJ1-5	CASGLVFDGRLAGVQPQHF	TGTGCTAGTGGTTTGGTTTTCGACGGGCGGTTGGCAGGGGTTCAGCCCCAGCATTTT
-	TRBV11-2	-	14	TRBJ2-1	CASTTGWERNEQFF	TGTGCCAGCACGACGGGGTGGGAGAGGAATGAGCAGTTCTTC
-	TRBV10-3	many	14	TRBJ2-1	CAINEGGPYSEQFF	TGTGCCATCAACGAAGGGGGGCCGTACAGTGAGCAGTTCTTC